The source of this T cell receptor (beta chain) is a study of beta chain features in type 1 diabetes. Overall study results and limits: Cells expressing TCR highly could be over-represented by cDNA sequencing.

The junction had 6 bases not matched to a gene; V was cut back by 3 bases and J by 11 bases. The CDR3 extends over 13 amino acids. CDR1 is KGHSH, CDR2 LQKENI, per germline. As every portion of the isolated RNA was reverse transcribed, the sequencing read expressed TCRB transcripts. The method was immunoSEQ multiplex PCR; TCRdb's version includes in-frame clones alone and lacks a portion of them. The sample contains 150,000 to 200,000 clones, about 13% of which appear only once. Concerning this clone itself: Its antigen is not identified.

The clonotype was recovered from a woman between 18 and 29 years old in good health. The material sequenced was central memory CD4+ T cells from blood. The chain recombines TRBV18 with TRBJ1-4; 7 bases align to TRBD1. CDR3 bases: TGTGCCAGCTCACCTACAGGGGTGAGGAAACTGTTTTTT. This gives the protein CASSPTGVRKLFF. Drawing the rest from reference TRBV18 and TRBJ1-4, the complete variable domain is NAGVMQNPRHLVRRRGQEARLRCSPMKGHSHVYWYRQLPEEGLKFMVYLQKENIIDESGMPKERFSAEFPKEGPSILRIQQVVRGDSAAYFCASSPTGVRKLFFGSGTQLSVL.